This entry is about one TCR beta chain. This entry is derived from a study of CD8 T cells in Susac syndrome. Germline V gives CDR1 DFQATT, CDR2 SNEGSKA (reference sequence). The CDR3 runs to 14 residues. Losses at the gene ends were 2 bases for V and 2 bases for J; bases not matched to a gene: 3. It was with random hexamers that roughly 0.45 to 1 ug RNA was reverse transcribed. Across 54 Vbeta and 13 Jbeta, TCR beta CDR3 was amplified with immunoSEQ multiplex PCR. TCRdb re-derived calls from the immunoSEQ multiplex PCR reads in MiXCR, one entry per CDR3 protein. The sample contains 150,000 to 200,000 distinct CDR3 sequences, about 94% of which appear only once.

Sequenced: CD4+ T cells from PBMCs. The source is a human donor in good health. This chain uses TRBV20-1 with TRBJ2-3; 8 nucleotides line up with TRBD1. In DNA, the CDR3 is TGCAGTGCTAGACGACAGGGGAACACAGATACGCAGTATTTT. Residues: CSARRQGNTDTQYF.